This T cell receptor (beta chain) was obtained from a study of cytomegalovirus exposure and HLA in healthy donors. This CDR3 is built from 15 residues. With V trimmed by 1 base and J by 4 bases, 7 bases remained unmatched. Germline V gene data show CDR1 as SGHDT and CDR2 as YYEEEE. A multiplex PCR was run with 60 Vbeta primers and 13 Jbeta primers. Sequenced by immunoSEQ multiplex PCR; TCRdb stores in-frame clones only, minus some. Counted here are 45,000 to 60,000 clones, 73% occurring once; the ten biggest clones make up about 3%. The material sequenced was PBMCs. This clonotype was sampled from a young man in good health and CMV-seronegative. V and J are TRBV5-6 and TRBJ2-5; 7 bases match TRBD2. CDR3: CASSLLTGGGETQYF. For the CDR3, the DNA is TGTGCCAGCAGCTTGCTCACGGGAGGCGGAGAGACCCAGTACTTC.